The 29 T cell receptor beta chains given below trace back to one sample, sequenced in a study of cytomegalovirus exposure and HLA in healthy donors. PCR was performed using 60 Vbeta and 13 Jbeta primers. Data came from immunoSEQ multiplex PCR; TCRdb stores just in-frame clones and leaves some out. The profile covers roughly 160,000 clones, with approximately 80% appearing a single time and 9.7% taken by the ten largest. Specimen: PBMCs. The receptors originated from a man aged 18 to 30 in good health and CMV-seropositive.

The chain is built from TRBV19 and TRBJ1-5; TRBD1 is a possible D gene (5 bases). Germline CDR1 and CDR2: LNHDA and SQIVND (reference sequence). V was pared by 2 bases and J by 0 bases, with 11 bases between. The CDR3 spans 16 residues. The CDR3 nucleotides are TGTGCCAGTAGTATACAGGGTACCCTTAGCAATCAGCCCCAGCATTTT. Amino acids: CASSIQGTLSNQPQHF.

The chain couples TRBV27 to TRBJ1-5; no reliable D call. Germline V gene data show CDR1 as MNHEY and CDR2 as SMNVEV (reference sequence). V shed 2 bases and J shed 4 bases, with 18 bases lying between them. CDR3 length equals 17 residues. CDR3 nucleotides: TGTGCCAGCAGTTTAGATGGGTCGAGGAGCCTAAATCAGCCCCAGCATTTT. It encodes CASSLDGSRSLNQPQHF.

The chain carries TRBV4-2 and TRBJ2-2; 8 positions match TRBD1. CDR3 length: 15 residues. V was pared by 1 base and J by 6 bases, with 4 bases of the junction left unmatched. Germline lookup yields CDR1 LGHNA and CDR2 YNFKEQ. As DNA, the CDR3 is TGTGCCAGCAGCCAAGTGTACAGGGGGTCCGGGGAGCTGTTTTTT. This encodes CASSQVYRGSGELFF.

To note about this clone: One end of the junction fails to match germline, which may point to a read error. Distinct nucleotide sequences in the sample also encode this CDR3. V gene TRBV7-8 combines with J gene TRBJ2-5; TRBD2 aligns across 8 bases. Germline V gene data show CDR1 as SGHVS and CDR2 as FQNEAQ. This CDR3 has 14 amino acids. The CDR3 here is CASSTRTSFETQYF. CDR3 nucleotides: TGCGCCAGCAGCACCCGGACTAGCTTCGAGACCCAGTACTTC. Based on the CDR3 plus reference TRBV7-8 and TRBJ2-5, the full variable domain is GAGVSQSPRYKVAKRGQDVALRCDPISGHVSLFWYQQALGQGPEFLTYFQNEAQLDKSGLPSDRFFAERPEGSVSTLKIQRTQQEDSAVYLCASSTRTSFETQYFGPGTRLLVL.

The CDR3 region is CASSPEPGLAKQYF. CDR3 DNA: TGTGCCAGCAGCCCAGAGCCCGGACTCGCTAAGCAGTACTTC. V and J are TRBV11-2 and TRBJ2-7; maybe TRBD2 (5 bases). Per the germline V gene, CDR1 is SGHAT and CDR2 is FQNNGV. Trimming removed 5 bases at V and 8 bases at J, with 19 bases between. This CDR3 is built from 14 residues.

This clone has more than one count but fewer than ten. This sequence joins TRBV2 and TRBJ2-2, with 13 bases matching TRBD2. This CDR3 has 15 residues. V trimming: 4 bases; J trimming: 4 bases; junction bases outside the gene matches: 0. Looked up from germline, CDR1 is SNHLY and CDR2 is FYNNEI. In DNA form, the CDR3 reads TGTGCCAGCAGTGGACTAGCGGGAGGCACCGGGGAGCTGTTTTTT. This encodes CASSGLAGGTGELFF. The full variable domain, rest sourced from reference TRBV2 and TRBJ2-2, is EPEVTQTPSHQVTQMGQEVILRCVPISNHLYFYWYRQILGQKVEFLVSFYNNEISEKSEIFDDQFSVERPDGSNFTLKIRSTKLEDSAMYFCASSGLAGGTGELFFGEGSRLTVL.

The chain couples TRBV7-8 to TRBJ2-5; 7 bases fit TRBD1. The V and J ends lost 5 bases and 4 bases, in that order; junction bases with no gene match: 13. The CDR3 is 16 residues long. Germline CDR1 SGHVS, CDR2 FQNEAQ. The CDR3 sequence is CASSPYRQKGAETQYF. The CDR3 coding sequence is TGTGCCAGCAGCCCCTACCGGCAGAAGGGGGCAGAGACCCAGTACTTC.

The rearrangement joins TRBV6-5 to TRBJ1-4; no reliable D call. V lost 4 bases to trimming and J lost 0 bases, with 9 bases between them. The CDR3 runs to 15 residues. Germline CDR1 MNHEY, CDR2 SVGAGI. CDR3 DNA: TGTGCCAGCAGTTCCGGCGGGGCAACTAATGAAAAACTGTTTTTT. It translates to CASSSGGATNEKLFF.

V is TRBV5-4 and J is TRBJ1-1; 8 bases map to TRBD1. J lost 0 bases, V lost 4 bases, and 5 bases had no gene match. The CDR3 length is 15 residues. Germline V gives CDR1 SGHNT, CDR2 YYREEE (reference sequence). The CDR3 is CASSDQGAMNTEAFF. For the CDR3, the DNA is TGTGCCAGCAGCGATCAGGGGGCGATGAACACTGAAGCTTTCTTT. The variable domain in full, with the rest retrieved from reference TRBV5-4 and TRBJ1-1, is ETGVTQSPTHLIKTRGQQVTLRCSSQSGHNTVSWYQQALGQGPQFIFQYYREEENGRGNFPPRFSGLQFPNYSSELNVNALELDDSALYLCASSDQGAMNTEAFFGQGTRLTVV.

The chain has TRBV10-3 and TRBJ1-3; D possibly corresponds to TRBD1 (6 bases). CDR3 length equals 13 residues. Germline CDR1 and CDR2: ENHRY and SYGVKD. Trimming took 5 bases from V and 4 from J, leaving 9 bases between them. This CDR3 reads CAISTGQGNTIYF. In DNA, the CDR3 is TGTGCCATCAGTACTGGACAGGGAAACACCATATATTTT.

The chain couples TRBV15 to TRBJ1-3; D uncertain. Germline V gene lookup returns CDR1 LNHNV and CDR2 YYDKDF (reference sequence). The CDR3 runs to 16 residues. Trimming pared 1 base from V and 0 bases from J, leaving 10 bases between. This chain's CDR3 is CATSRGGLSSGNTIYF. The CDR3 bases are TGTGCCACCAGCAGAGGTGGCCTGTCCTCTGGAAACACCATATATTTT.

This chain links TRBV5-4 with TRBJ2-7; weak D call: TRBD1 (6 bases). The length of the CDR3 is 15 residues. The ends were cut back, 4 bases at V and 1 base at J, with 15 bases in the middle. Germline CDR1 and CDR2: SGHNT and YYREEE (reference sequence). This CDR3 is CASSRDTAFSYEQYF. CDR3 DNA sequence: TGTGCCAGCAGCAGGGACACAGCCTTTTCCTACGAGCAGTACTTC. The entire variable domain, with the rest obtained from reference TRBV5-4 and TRBJ2-7, is as follows: ETGVTQSPTHLIKTRGQQVTLRCSSQSGHNTVSWYQQALGQGPQFIFQYYREEENGRGNFPPRFSGLQFPNYSSELNVNALELDDSALYLCASSRDTAFSYEQYFGPGTRLTVT.

The J gene is TRBJ1-1, the V gene TRBV5-1; 7 bases are a match to TRBD1. Germline V gene sequence: CDR1 SGHRS, CDR2 YFSETQ. V shed 4 bases and J 5 bases; nucleotides not matched to a gene: 11. This CDR3 spans 15 amino acids. The CDR3 protein is CASSPRQGMRTEAFF. DNA of the CDR3: TGCGCCAGCAGCCCACGACAGGGAATGAGGACTGAAGCTTTCTTT.

The V gene is TRBV7-2, the J gene TRBJ1-1, with TRBD1 matching over 9 bases. With 5 bases clipped from V and 6 bases from J, the junction kept 10 bases outside the gene matches. CDR3 size: 15 residues. In germline, CDR1 is SGHTA, CDR2 FQGNSA. The CDR3, as DNA: TGTGCCAGCAGCCGAGGCCGGGACAGGGTCGCTGAAGCTTTCTTT. This encodes CASSRGRDRVAEAFF.

V usage is TRBV7-9 and J usage is TRBJ2-3, with TRBD1 identical over 10 bases. V lost 5 bases and J lost 8; bases outside the gene matches: 7. CDR3 length: 14 amino acids. Germline-derived CDR1 and CDR2 are SEHNR and FQNEAQ (reference sequence). CDR3 nucleotides: TGTGCCAGCAGCCCGACAGGGGGCGACGGTACGCAGTATTTT. Protein: CASSPTGGDGTQYF.

The chain is built from TRBV2 and TRBJ2-7; D is unclear. The CDR3 sequence is 14 residues long. Germline loops: CDR1 SNHLY, CDR2 FYNNEI. The ends were cut back, 7 bases at V and 0 bases at J, with 13 bases in the middle. The CDR3 is CASNLEYLSYEQYF. CDR3 DNA sequence: TGTGCCAGCAACCTGGAGTACCTCTCCTACGAGCAGTACTTC. Supplemented by reference TRBV2 and TRBJ2-7, the full variable domain reads EPEVTQTPSHQVTQMGQEVILRCVPISNHLYFYWYRQILGQKVEFLVSFYNNEISEKSEIFDDQFSVERPDGSNFTLKIRSTKLEDSAMYFCASNLEYLSYEQYFGPGTRLTVT.

In DNA form, the CDR3 reads TGTGCCAGCAGGGCCGGGACAGGGATGGCACCCCTCCACTTT. As protein: CASRAGTGMAPLHF. This chain uses TRBV9 with TRBJ1-6; 9 bases map to TRBD1. The CDR3 contains 14 residues. The ends lost 5 bases at V and 11 bases at J; junction bases unmatched: 8. From germline, CDR1 is SGDLS and CDR2 YYNGEE.

This chain joins TRBV14 and TRBJ2-5; D is undetermined. Per germline, CDR1 SGHDN and CDR2 FVKESK. The CDR3 consists of 14 residues. V was clipped by 0 bases and J by 13 bases, with 18 bases between them. CDR3 sequence reads: CASSQDFGWAPLYF. The CDR3 DNA reads TGTGCCAGCAGCCAAGATTTCGGATGGGCCCCACTGTACTTC. The complete variable domain, with remaining parts taken from reference TRBV14 and TRBJ2-5, reads EAGVTQFPSHSVIEKGQTVTLRCDPISGHDNLYWYRRVMGKEIKFLLHFVKESKQDESGMPNNRFLAERTGGTYSTLKVQPAELEDSGVYFCASSQDFGWAPLYFGPGTRLLVL.

This chain uses TRBV7-2 with TRBJ2-5; D remains unclear. CDR1 is SGHTA, CDR2 FQGNSA, per germline. The CDR3 has 11 residues. V was trimmed by 6 bases and J by 9 bases, leaving 11 bases between them. The CDR3 bases are TGTGCCAGCAGGATAGGTGAGGCCCAGTACTTC. It is translated as CASRIGEAQYF. Drawing the rest from reference TRBV7-2 and TRBJ2-5, the complete variable domain is GAGVSQSPSNKVTEKGKDVELRCDPISGHTALYWYRQSLGQGLEFLIYFQGNSAPDKSGLPSDRFSAERTGGSVSTLTIQRTQQEDSAVYLCASRIGEAQYFGPGTRLLVL.

This sequence joins TRBV7-3 and TRBJ2-7, with 9 positions matching TRBD2. The length of the CDR3 is 14 residues. Germline CDR1 is SGHTA and CDR2 is FQGTGA. Trimming at V came to 2 bases and at J to 2 bases, leaving 1 base not matched to a gene. The CDR3 protein is CASSLLAGAYEQYF. In nucleotides, the CDR3 is TGTGCCAGCAGCTTATTAGCGGGGGCCTACGAGCAGTACTTC.

V is TRBV27 and J is TRBJ2-3; the match to TRBD1 covers 7 bases. CDR1 is MNHEY, CDR2 SMNVEV, per germline (reference sequence). The V segment lost 5 bases and the J segment 2 bases; nucleotides outside the gene matches: 10. CDR3 length: 16 residues. CDR3 protein: CASSPPTGATTDTQYF. CDR3 sequence (DNA): TGTGCCAGCAGTCCCCCAACAGGGGCCACCACAGATACGCAGTATTTT.

The J gene is TRBJ2-7, the V gene TRBV13; D is possibly TRBD1 (7 bases). Trimming shortened V by 5 bases and J by 7 bases, and 15 bases separated the two germline ends. The CDR3 extends over 13 amino acids. Germline loops: CDR1 PRHDT, CDR2 FYEKMQ (reference sequence). The CDR3 loop is CASSPRGRDEQYF. The CDR3 bases are TGTGCCAGCAGCCCAAGGGGGCGGGATGAGCAGTACTTC.

In this sample, this clone turned up a few times. The CDR3 region is CASRKDRGREKLFF. The CDR3 DNA follows: TGTGCCAGCAGGAAAGACAGGGGGCGGGAAAAACTGTTTTTT. This rearrangement joins TRBV6-1 to TRBJ1-4; 10 positions agree with TRBD1. After removal of 6 bases from V and 8 bases from J, the junction contained 6 bases not matched to a gene. This CDR3 is 14 amino acids long. Germline V gene data show CDR1 as MNHNS and CDR2 as SASEGT.

J is TRBJ1-1 and V is TRBV4-3; the D is unclear. Germline V gene data show CDR1 as LGHNA and CDR2 as YSLEER. The CDR3 consists of 15 residues. V lost 7 bases and J 1 base, leaving 16 bases between the germline ends. CDR3 sequence (DNA): TGCGCCAGCACTAACCGCCGAGGGTCGAACACTGAAGCTTTCTTT. It encodes CASTNRRGSNTEAFF.

V usage is TRBV5-1 and J usage is TRBJ1-2; 7 bases are a match to TRBD1. This CDR3 is 15 amino acids long. Per the germline V gene, CDR1 is SGHRS and CDR2 is YFSETQ. Trimming cost V 1 base and J 2 bases; bases outside gene matches: 5. CDR3 nucleotides: TGCGCCAGCAGCTTGACGGCAGGGGGAAACTATGGCTACACCTTC. This translates into CASSLTAGGNYGYTF.

This CDR3 reads CASSPQAGREEAQYF. The CDR3 DNA sequence: TGTGCCAGCAGCCCTCAAGCCGGGCGGGAGGAGGCCCAGTACTTC. The V call is TRBV11-2, the J call TRBJ2-5; 8 positions match TRBD2. The CDR3 contains 15 residues. The V and J ends lost 5 bases and 9 bases, in that order; junction bases with no gene match: 14. Germline V gene data show CDR1 as SGHAT and CDR2 as FQNNGV.

This clone was observed a single time. The V gene is TRBV7-9, the J gene TRBJ2-7, with 9 bases that match TRBD2. The germline CDR1 and CDR2 sequences are SEHNR and FQNEAQ (reference sequence). Trimming cost V 6 bases and J 5 bases; bases outside gene matches: 8. This CDR3 region has 14 residues. CDR3 residues: CASRSLAGSHEQYF. The DNA for the CDR3 is TGTGCCAGCAGGTCTCTAGCGGGATCCCACGAGCAGTACTTC.

CDR3 loop: CASNRIAGAETQYF. For the CDR3, the DNA is TGTGCCAGCAACCGAATAGCGGGAGCAGAGACCCAGTACTTC. V and J are TRBV2 and TRBJ2-5; TRBD2 matches at 9 bases. Germline CDR1 SNHLY, CDR2 FYNNEI. The V and J ends lost 7 bases and 4 bases, in that order; junction bases with no gene match: 7. This CDR3 is built from 14 residues.

V is TRBV19 and J is TRBJ2-3; 7 positions agree with TRBD1. The CDR3 runs to 15 residues. The germline V gene encodes CDR1 LNHDA and CDR2 SQIVND (reference sequence). V lost 6 bases, J lost 4 bases, and 10 bases stayed unmatched. In DNA, the CDR3 is TGTGCCAGTAGCCTAGGAACAGGGGCTTCAGATACGCAGTATTTT. This codes for CASSLGTGASDTQYF.